This T cell receptor (beta chain) is drawn from a study of T cells in women clearing cervical HPV infection. Background on the study: Blood came at first lesion visit for cases, post-clearance for controls.

Remarks on this clone: The CDR3 end lies 3 residues beyond the end of the read and is filled in from the germline J gene.

V was pared by 1 base and J by 1 base, with 7 bases between. Germline CDR1 LNHDA, CDR2 SQIVND (reference sequence). The CDR3 covers 14 residues. The protocol was immunoSEQ multiplex PCR, while the TCRdb copy is restricted to in-frame clones and leaves out a portion. Its table records roughly 47,000 clones. All participants had a single incident cervical HPV16 infection, and prevalent HPV16 infections were excluded. Dot-blot hybridization genotyped cervical HPV amplified with MY09/MY11 PCR. The TCR was taken from a woman aged 18 to 75 with a cervical HPV16 infection that either progressed to CIN3+ or cleared (not recorded which). The rearrangement links TRBV19 to TRBJ2-5, with a tentative D call TRBD1 (6 bases). The sequenced sample consisted of blood buffy coat. CDR3 protein: CASSIGTAQETQYF. The part of the CDR3 DNA that was read is TGTGCCAGTAGTATAGGGACAGCCCAAGAGACC.